The next 10 T cell receptor beta chains were all read from a single sample in a study of CD8 T cells in ankylosing spondylitis. Study-level findings and limits: Among TCR beta sequences, a motif of about 8 highly homologous variants appeared characteristic of ankylosing spondylitis blood.

Antigens of these TCRs are unknown. One entry per CDR3 protein results from TCRdb running MiXCR on the 5' RACE reads. Among around 480,000 distinct CDR3 sequences listed, 15% to 20% were seen once. Sample: blood, either unsorted or a sorted T cell fraction (not recorded which). The receptors were gathered from a male donor with ankylosing spondylitis.

The chain combines TRBV10-3 with TRBJ2-1, with 9 positions matching TRBD1. The germline CDR1 and CDR2 sequences are ENHRY and SYGVKD. The CDR3 extends over 15 amino acids. After removal of 4 bases from V and 5 bases from J, the junction contained 6 bases not matched to a gene. CDR3 coding DNA: TGTGCCATCAGTGCGCCGGGACAGGGTAACAATGAGCAGTTCTTC. It yields the protein CAISAPGQGNNEQFF.

This clonotype has more than one count but fewer than ten. The rearrangement links TRBV7-2 to TRBJ1-2; TRBD1 aligns across 8 bases. With V trimmed by 3 bases and J by 4 bases, 4 bases remained unmatched. CDR3 size: 14 residues. Germline CDR1 SGHTA, CDR2 FQGNSA. Here the CDR3 DNA reads TGTGCCAGCAGCTTGGACAGGGTGGGCTATGGCTACACCTTC. Residues: CASSLDRVGYGYTF.

The chain employs TRBV15 and TRBJ1-5, with TRBD1 matching over 8 bases. V was clipped by 0 bases and J by 7 bases; unmatched bases: 5. The length of the CDR3 is 15 residues. The germline V gene encodes CDR1 LNHNV and CDR2 YYDKDF (reference sequence). The CDR3 coding sequence is TGTGCCACCAGCAGAGATGGGACAGGAGAACAGCCCCAGCATTTT. Its protein product is CATSRDGTGEQPQHF. Together with reference TRBV15 and TRBJ1-5, the CDR3 gives the full variable domain: DAMVIQNPRYQVTQFGKPVTLSCSQTLNHNVMYWYQQKSSQAPKLLFHYYDKDFNNEADTPDNFQSRRPNTSFCFLDIRSPGLGDTAMYLCATSRDGTGEQPQHFGDGTRLSIL.

This clonotype has just a few counts. This sequence joins TRBV5-1 and TRBJ2-3; 7 nucleotides line up with TRBD2. There are 15 residues in the CDR3. Germline CDR1 SGHRS, CDR2 YFSETQ. The trim removed 5 bases at V and 2 bases at J, leaving 8 bases unmatched. CDR3 residues: CASSRPSGYTDTQYF. In DNA, the CDR3 is TGCGCCAGCAGTCGGCCTAGCGGATACACAGATACGCAGTATTTT.

The chain carries TRBV29-1 and TRBJ1-1; no reliable D call. This CDR3 has 14 residues. From germline, CDR1 is SQVTM and CDR2 ANQGSEA. V dropped 5 bases and J dropped 3 bases, with 16 bases sitting between them. The CDR3: CSVQRYSAYTEAFF. Here the CDR3 DNA reads TGCAGCGTTCAGAGGTATTCCGCGTACACTGAAGCTTTCTTT.

The chain is built from TRBV29-1 and TRBJ1-2, with D possibly TRBD1 on 5 matching bases. V gave up 4 bases and J gave up 8 bases, with 14 bases separating them. The CDR3 contains 12 residues. Germline V gene lookup returns CDR1 SQVTM and CDR2 ANQGSEA. The CDR3 DNA reads TGCAGCGTTGTAGGCCAGGGTTGGGGCTACACCTTC. This gives the protein CSVVGQGWGYTF.

The chain recombines TRBV5-1 with TRBJ2-5; D is ambiguous. Germline CDR1 is SGHRS and CDR2 is YFSETQ. The CDR3 has 12 residues. The germline V and J ends were trimmed by 4 bases and 4 bases, with 8 bases remaining between them. CDR3 coding DNA: TGCGCCAGCAGCACCCCGGGAGAGACCCAGTACTTC. Amino acid sequence: CASSTPGETQYF.

The rearrangement uses TRBV12-5 and TRBJ2-3; D is ambiguous. Germline V gene data show CDR1 as LGHNT and CDR2 as FRNRAP. Trimming took 5 bases from V and 6 from J, leaving 12 bases between them. The CDR3 consists of 13 residues. Here the CDR3 reads CASGGWGLDTQYF. CDR3 in DNA: TGTGCTAGTGGTGGGTGGGGTTTGGATACGCAGTATTTT.

This clonotype was recorded many times. This sequence joins TRBV29-1 and TRBJ2-5, with 7 bases identical to TRBD1. CDR3 length: 12 residues. Unmatched junction bases numbered 2, after V lost 6 bases and J lost 1 base. Germline CDR1 SQVTM, CDR2 ANQGSEA. The CDR3 DNA sequence: TGCAGCGTGGGACAGCCCCAAGAGACCCAGTACTTC. Its translation: CSVGQPQETQYF. The full variable domain, in which reference TRBV29-1 and TRBJ2-5 provide the parts outside the CDR3, is SAVISQKPSRDICQRGTSLTIQCQVDSQVTMMFWYRQQPGQSLTLIATANQGSEATYESGFVIDKFPISRPNLTFSTLTVSNMSPEDSSIYLCSVGQPQETQYFGPGTRLLVL.

In this sample, this clonotype turned up a few times. This sequence joins TRBV7-8 and TRBJ1-2; D not certain. Germline CDR1 and CDR2: SGHVS and FQNEAQ. Trimming left V 1 base short and J 0 bases short, with 12 bases between. The CDR3 is 16 residues long. DNA of the CDR3: TGTGCCAGCAGCTTAGTGGGCAGTCTCACTAACTATGGCTACACCTTC. Its translation is CASSLVGSLTNYGYTF.